These 23 T cell receptor beta chains were all obtained from the same sample, sequenced in a study of T cell repertoires in cytomegalovirus infection. TCRdb used MiXCR to reprocess the reads, holding one entry per CDR3 protein. The sample lists some 940,000 distinct CDR3 sequences, approximately 31% occurring once. No cognate antigen is known for these TCRs. The source was cultured CD8+ T cells from PBMCs, collected from culture after CMV antigen stimulation. The source is a human donor in good health (CMV status not recorded). Some clones in this sample may be carry-over from other donors' samples.

The chain joins TRBV6-5 to TRBJ2-1; D may be TRBD1 or TRBD2 (5 bases each). The CDR3 loop spans 16 amino acids. Looked up from germline, CDR1 is MNHEY and CDR2 is SVGAGI. Trimming pared 2 bases from V and 8 bases from J, leaving 19 bases between. The CDR3 nucleotides read TGTGCCAGCAGTTACGGGGGTAGCGCCTTATGGGATGAGCAGTTCTTC. This sequence encodes CASSYGGSALWDEQFF.

This clonotype was seen at least ten times. This rearrangement joins TRBV7-9 to TRBJ1-2; possible D gene TRBD1, 5 bases. The germline gives CDR1 SEHNR, CDR2 FQNEAQ (reference sequence). Trimming left V 8 bases short and J 2 bases short, with 15 bases between. This CDR3 is 14 amino acids long. In DNA form, the CDR3 reads TGTGCCAGCCACTCCGGGGGGGACAACTATGGCTACACCTTC. Its translation: CASHSGGDNYGYTF.

The CDR3: CASSWRESFTGELFF. The CDR3 DNA reads TGTGCCAGCAGCTGGCGGGAGTCGTTCACCGGGGAGCTGTTTTTT. The chain is built from TRBV2 and TRBJ2-2; 7 positions match TRBD2. The CDR3 totals 15 residues. V lost 6 bases to trimming and J lost 4 bases; unmatched junction nucleotides: 8. CDR1 is SNHLY and CDR2 is FYNNEI in the germline V gene.

The V gene is TRBV25-1, the J gene TRBJ2-5, with D unresolved. The V end lost 2 bases, the J end lost 5 bases, and 6 bases lay between the germline ends. Germline V gene data show CDR1 as MGHDK and CDR2 as SYGVNS. This CDR3 has 12 residues. CDR3 protein: CASSEPSETQYF. The DNA of the CDR3 is TGTGCCAGCAGTGAACCGAGTGAGACCCAGTACTTC.

The table lists this clonotype with a few counts. The junction departs from the called germline gene at one end, perhaps through a read error. V and J are TRBV7-7 and TRBJ2-1, with TRBD2 identical over 12 bases. The CDR3 is 19 residues long. Germline V gene data show CDR1 as SSHAT and CDR2 as FNYEAQ (reference sequence). The CDR3 spells CASSLGSLAGGRSYNEQFF. CDR3 nucleotide sequence: TGTGCTAGCAGCTTAGGATCCCTAGCGGGGGGGCGATCCTACAATGAGCAGTTCTTC.

Of note for this clonotype: A much larger clone differs from this one at a single base, so this may be a read error. The chain combines TRBV7-9 with TRBJ2-5, with 12 bases fitting TRBD2. This CDR3 is built from 15 residues. The V gene's germline CDR1 is SEHNR and CDR2 FQNEAQ (reference sequence). The CDR3 sequence is CASSQTSGGQETRYF. The CDR3, as DNA: TGTGCCAGCAGCCAGACTAGCGGGGGACAAGAGACCCGGTACTTC.

This clonotype was picked up a small number of times. The chain is built from TRBV6-5 and TRBJ1-5; maybe TRBD1 (6 bases). Per germline, CDR1 MNHEY and CDR2 SVGAGI. Trimming stripped 4 bases from V and 4 bases from J, with 11 bases between. This CDR3 region has 14 residues. CDR3 region: CASSLGHGNQPQHF. The CDR3 DNA reads as TGTGCCAGCAGTTTGGGACATGGGAATCAGCCCCAGCATTTT.

This clonotype has ten or more counts. The CDR3 nucleotides read TGTGCCAGCAGCCTCCTTATGACCAACCCAAACACCGGGGAGCTGTTTTTT. It specifies CASSLLMTNPNTGELFF. The V gene is TRBV7-8, the J gene TRBJ2-2; D call uncertain. The V and J ends lost 5 bases and 2 bases respectively, with 18 bases between them. The germline V gene encodes CDR1 SGHVS and CDR2 FQNEAQ. The CDR3 has 17 amino acids.

This chain links TRBV28 with TRBJ1-5; a weak D match, TRBD1 (5 bases). The V gene lost 4 bases and the J gene lost 2 bases, with 12 bases spanning the gap. Germline V gene lookup returns CDR1 MDHEN and CDR2 SYDVKM. The CDR3 extends over 15 amino acids. CDR3 in DNA: TGTGCCAGCAGTTGGAGGGGCGTGGGCAATCAGCCCCAGCATTTT. Translated: CASSWRGVGNQPQHF.

Comment on this clonotype: This clone may be a read error of a much larger clone one base away. The chain couples TRBV2 to TRBJ2-2, with 9 bases fitting TRBD1. Losses at the gene ends were 7 bases for V and 3 bases for J; bases not matched to a gene: 3. The CDR3 extends over 14 amino acids. Germline V gene lookup returns CDR1 SNHLY and CDR2 FYNNEI. The CDR3 nucleotides are TGTGCCAGCAATGGGACAGGGTACACCGGGGAGCTGTTTTTT. This translates into CASNGTGYTGELFF.

The sample holds a few counts of this clonotype. The rearrangement uses TRBV6-2 or TRBV6-3 and TRBJ1-5; 8 positions agree with TRBD1. The V and J ends lost 5 bases and 2 bases, in that order; junction bases with no gene match: 8. Germline V gives CDR1 MNHEY, CDR2 SVGEGT. The CDR3 covers 16 residues. CDR3 coding DNA: TGTGCCAGCAGTCATGACAGGGGCGAGGGCAATCAGCCCCAGCATTTT. This sequence encodes CASSHDRGEGNQPQHF.

This CDR3 reads CASSITPYQPQHF. The DNA for the CDR3 is TGTGCCAGTAGTATAACTCCCTATCAGCCCCAGCATTTT. The V and J genes are TRBV19 and TRBJ1-5; no definite D call. This CDR3 has 13 amino acids. Germline assignment: CDR1 LNHDA and CDR2 SQIVND (reference sequence). Trimming took off 2 bases at V and 5 bases at J, with 7 bases between the two ends.

This clonotype was counted between two and nine times. The chain uses TRBV4-1 and TRBJ2-3; TRBD2 is a possible D gene (5 bases). The CDR3 has 14 amino acids. From germline, CDR1 is MGHRA and CDR2 YSYEKL. Deletions cut 0 bases from V and 5 bases from J, with 9 bases between. CDR3 loop: CASSQDPGIDTQYF. In DNA, the CDR3 is TGCGCCAGCAGCCAAGATCCGGGGATAGATACGCAGTATTTT.

V gene TRBV4-1 combines with J gene TRBJ2-1, with a possible D match to TRBD1 (5 bases). CDR1 and CDR2 (germline): MGHRA, YSYEKL. CDR3 length: 15 residues. The V gene lost 1 base and the J gene lost 5 bases, with 12 bases spanning the gap. The CDR3 sequence is CASSQVQGFDNEQFF. CDR3 nucleotide sequence: TGCGCCAGCAGCCAAGTCCAGGGATTCGACAATGAGCAGTTCTTC.

This rearrangement joins TRBV5-1 to TRBJ2-2; D gene ambiguous. Trimming removed 0 bases at V and 7 bases at J, with 10 bases between. Looked up from germline, CDR1 is SGHRS and CDR2 is YFSETQ. The CDR3 is 14 residues long. CDR3 region: CASSLGRKDGELFF. DNA of the CDR3: TGCGCCAGCAGCTTGGGCCGTAAGGACGGGGAGCTGTTTTTT.

This clonotype has more than one count but fewer than ten. The chain combines TRBV6-7 with TRBJ2-7; 8 bases fit TRBD1. TRBV6-7 is known as an ORF, though its function is uncertain. V gave up 9 bases and J gave up 2 bases; unmatched junction bases: 6. The CDR3 has 13 amino acids. The CDR3 loop is CARTTGEAYEQYV. In DNA form, the CDR3 reads TGTGCCAGGACGACAGGGGAGGCCTACGAGCAGTACGTC.

The genes are TRBV6-8 and TRBJ1-2; D uncertain. V gave up 5 bases and J gave up 2 bases, with 21 bases separating them. This CDR3 spans 17 amino acids. CDR1 is MNHGY and CDR2 is SAAAGT in the germline V gene. The CDR3 protein is CASSTATGPVINYGYTF. CDR3 coding DNA: TGTGCCAGCAGTACAGCCACCGGTCCCGTTATAAACTATGGCTACACCTTC.

The CDR3: CSARGRTGTSGNTIYF. Here the CDR3 DNA reads TGCAGTGCTAGGGGACGGACAGGGACCTCTGGAAACACCATATATTTT. The genes are TRBV20-1 and TRBJ1-3, with 8 bases that match TRBD1. Losses at the gene ends were 3 bases for V and 0 bases for J; bases not matched to a gene: 7. Germline V gene sequence: CDR1 DFQATT, CDR2 SNEGSKA (reference sequence). The length of the CDR3 is 16 residues.

This clonotype was recorded a few times. The V and J genes are TRBV27 and TRBJ1-5; unclear D gene. The V end was cut by 5 bases, the J end by 0 bases, with 8 bases between. CDR1 MNHEY and CDR2 SMNVEV come from the germline V gene (reference sequence). The CDR3 is 14 amino acids. CDR3 DNA: TGTGCCAGCAGTCTGAGCTATAGCAATCAGCCCCAGCATTTT. It specifies CASSLSYSNQPQHF.

This clonotype has more than one count but fewer than ten. The V call is TRBV4-1, the J call TRBJ1-4; D possibly corresponds to TRBD1 (5 bases). This CDR3 contains 13 residues. Deletions cut 10 bases from V and 8 bases from J, with 17 bases between. The germline V gene has CDR1 MGHRA and CDR2 YSYEKL. The DNA of the CDR3 is TGCGCCACTACGGAATTCGGGGACGAAAAACTGTTTTTT. Protein: CATTEFGDEKLFF.

This clonotype was seen more than once but under ten times. The J gene is TRBJ2-1, the V gene TRBV7-9, with TRBD2 matching over 15 bases. The CDR3 loop spans 16 amino acids. Trimming at V came to 6 bases and at J to 9 bases, leaving 9 bases not matched to a gene. Per the germline V gene, CDR1 is SEHNR and CDR2 is FQNEAQ (reference sequence). CDR3 sequence reads: CASSFWTSGGAVEQFF. In DNA form, the CDR3 reads TGTGCCAGCAGTTTTTGGACTAGCGGGGGGGCCGTTGAGCAGTTCTTC.

This clonotype was observed a few times. J is TRBJ2-3 and V is TRBV7-8; 8 bases are a match to TRBD1. The J segment lost 4 bases and the V segment lost 4 bases, leaving 7 bases of the junction unmatched. The CDR3 has 15 amino acids. Germline CDR1 and CDR2: SGHVS and FQNEAQ. In DNA, the CDR3 is TGTGCCAGCAGCTCCCAAGACAGGGGCGCAGATACGCAGTATTTT. This encodes CASSSQDRGADTQYF.

The sample holds a few counts of this clonotype. The genes are TRBV7-9 and TRBJ1-5; D is perhaps TRBD1 (5 bases). This CDR3 has 14 amino acids. V was shortened by 5 bases and J by 5 bases, with 13 bases between the two germline ends. CDR1 and CDR2 (germline): SEHNR, FQNEAQ (reference sequence). The CDR3 DNA reads TGTGCCAGCAGCCAATCATGGGGGGATCAGCCCCAGCATTTT. Its protein is CASSQSWGDQPQHF.